This T cell receptor (beta chain) comes out of a study of T cell repertoires in ileal Crohn's disease. Across the whole study: Postoperative therapy was given to about half: 10 to 12 thiopurines, around 17 anti-TNF agents. At postoperative colonoscopy, neoterminal ileum biopsies were taken as M6.

The study's findings and limits: Postoperative endoscopy occurred within one year, median approximately 7 months. Clonal expansions were more frequent in active smokers than non-smokers at surgery.

The method was immunoSEQ multiplex PCR; TCRdb's version includes in-frame clones alone and lacks a portion of them. The data contain more than 60,000 clones, approximately 88% of them singletons. For this clone: The antigen remains unidentified.

The V and J ends lost 3 bases and 2 bases respectively, with 13 bases between them. Germline V gene data show CDR1 as MNHEY and CDR2 as SMNVEV (reference sequence). The CDR3 is 15 amino acids. Indicated time point: neoterminal ileum biopsy at postoperative endoscopy, about 6 months after surgery. Specimen: ileal tissue. This TCR was sampled from an adult with Crohn's disease. The rearrangement links TRBV27 to TRBJ1-1; possibly TRBD1 for D (6 bases). The CDR3 region has the DNA TGTGCCAGCAGTTTTGGGGCAGGGGTCAACACTGAAGCTTTCTTT. As protein: CASSFGAGVNTEAFF.